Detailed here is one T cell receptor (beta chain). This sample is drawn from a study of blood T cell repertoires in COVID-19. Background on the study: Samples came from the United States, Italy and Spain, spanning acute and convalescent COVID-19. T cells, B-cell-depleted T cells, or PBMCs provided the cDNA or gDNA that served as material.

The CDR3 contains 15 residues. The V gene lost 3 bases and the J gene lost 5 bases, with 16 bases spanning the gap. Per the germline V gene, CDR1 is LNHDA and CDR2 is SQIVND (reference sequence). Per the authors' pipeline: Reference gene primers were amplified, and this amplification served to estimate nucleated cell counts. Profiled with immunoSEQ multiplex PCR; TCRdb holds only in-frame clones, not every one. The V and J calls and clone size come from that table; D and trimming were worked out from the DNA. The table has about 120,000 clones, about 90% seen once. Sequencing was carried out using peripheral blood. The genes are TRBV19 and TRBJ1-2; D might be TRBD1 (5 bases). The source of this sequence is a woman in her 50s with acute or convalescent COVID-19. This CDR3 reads CASSIPGLGGYGYTF. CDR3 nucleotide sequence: TGTGCCAGTAGTATCCCCGGACTCGGGGGTTATGGCTACACCTTC.